The sequence of this T cell receptor (beta chain) was determined in a study of blood T cell repertoires in COVID-19. Study-level information: The origin of the acute and convalescent COVID-19 samples was the United States, Italy and Spain.

CDR1 and CDR2 (germline): SGHAT, FQNNGV. J gave up 1 base and V 3 bases, and 5 bases lay outside the gene matches. The CDR3 has 15 amino acids. As processed by the authors: Reference gene primer amplification gave nucleated cell count estimates. The assay was immunoSEQ multiplex PCR, and TCRdb's table has in-frame clones only and misses some. For V, J and clone size, that table is used; D and trimming come from the DNA. The sample contains about 110,000 clones, 85% to 95% of which appear only once. The sequence came from a woman under 40 with acute or convalescent COVID-19. The genes are TRBV11-2 and TRBJ1-1, with TRBD1 matching 7 bases. The specimen was peripheral blood. The CDR3 reads CASSFTGAANTEAFF. For the CDR3, the DNA is TGTGCCAGCAGCTTCACAGGGGCCGCGAACACTGAAGCTTTCTTT.